A selection of T cell receptor beta chains follows, all from one sample in a study of T cell repertoires in cytomegalovirus infection. The antigens for these receptors are not known. TCRdb processed the reads anew with MiXCR; each CDR3 protein has one entry. The data contain about 83,000 distinct CDR3 sequences, roughly 44% of them singletons. The source material was CD8+ T cells from cultured PBMCs, sampled from culture after CMV antigen stimulation. The source is a human donor in good health (CMV status not recorded). Some clones in this sample may be carry-over from other donors' samples. Each CDR3 is given with its conserved first and last residue. The order of the fields is J gene, D gene, clone size, V gene, CDR3 protein, CDR3 DNA. A D gene is named only where the DNA matches it firmly. Size is stated for part of the rows, as once, few or many counts, or as a class when the clone is expanded.

j_gene: TRBJ2-1; d_gene: TRBD2; abundance: .; v_gene: TRBV7-6; CDR3aa: CASSLGTGGGFDEQFF; CDR3nt: TGTGCCAGCAGCTTAGGTACCGGGGGGGGATTTGATGAGCAGTTCTTC
j_gene: TRBJ2-7; d_gene: .; abundance: few; v_gene: TRBV10-3; CDR3aa: CAISDNSPTDQYF; CDR3nt: TGTGCCATCAGTGACAACAGCCCTACTGATCAGTACTTC
j_gene: TRBJ2-7; d_gene: .; abundance: .; v_gene: TRBV20-1; CDR3aa: CSARDLVGIGREDSYEQYF; CDR3nt: TGCAGTGCTAGAGATTTAGTCGGAATTGGGCGGGAAGACTCCTACGAGCAGTACTTC
j_gene: TRBJ2-1; d_gene: TRBD2; abundance: .; v_gene: TRBV19; CDR3aa: CASSMRGGSYNEQFF; CDR3nt: TGTGCCAGTAGTATGCGGGGGGGGTCCTACAATGAGCAGTTCTTC
j_gene: TRBJ2-7; d_gene: TRBD2; abundance: .; v_gene: TRBV7-9; CDR3aa: CASTRLAGNNEQYF; CDR3nt: TGTGCCAGCACCCGACTAGCGGGAAACAACGAGCAGTACTTC
j_gene: TRBJ2-1; d_gene: TRBD2; abundance: once; v_gene: TRBV19; CDR3aa: CASKGVAGGVYNEQFF; CDR3nt: TGTGCCAGTAAGGGGGTGGCGGGAGGGGTCTACAATGAGCAGTTCTTC
j_gene: TRBJ2-3; d_gene: TRBD1; abundance: few; v_gene: TRBV27; CDR3aa: CASSARGLPDTQYF; CDR3nt: TGTGCCAGCAGTGCCAGGGGGCTGCCAGATACGCAGTATTTT
j_gene: TRBJ2-2; d_gene: TRBD2; abundance: few; v_gene: TRBV30; CDR3aa: CALTSAGELFF; CDR3nt: TGTGCCTTGACTAGCGCCGGGGAGCTGTTTTTT
j_gene: TRBJ2-3; d_gene: TRBD2; abundance: .; v_gene: TRBV19; CDR3aa: CASRDWREGLSTDTQYF; CDR3nt: TGTGCCAGTAGGGACTGGCGGGAGGGCTTGAGCACAGATACGCAGTATTTT
j_gene: TRBJ2-7; d_gene: .; abundance: .; v_gene: TRBV4-1; CDR3aa: CASSQGGYEQYF; CDR3nt: TGTGCCAGCAGCCAAGGGGGCTACGAGCAGTACTTC
j_gene: TRBJ2-7; d_gene: .; abundance: .; v_gene: TRBV7-2; CDR3aa: CASSPRYLLSLGYEQYF; CDR3nt: TGTGCCAGCAGCCCCAGATATCTTCTCTCACTGGGCTACGAGCAGTACTTC
j_gene: TRBJ2-7; d_gene: .; abundance: .; v_gene: TRBV19; CDR3aa: CASSRTTGTTYEQYF; CDR3nt: TGTGCCAGTAGTAGGACGACCGGGACCACCTACGAGCAGTACTTC
j_gene: TRBJ2-7; d_gene: TRBD1; abundance: .; v_gene: TRBV6-5; CDR3aa: CASSAGQGHEQYF; CDR3nt: TGTGCCAGCAGTGCGGGACAGGGGCACGAGCAGTACTTC
j_gene: TRBJ2-7; d_gene: .; abundance: .; v_gene: TRBV15; CDR3aa: CATSAGHPEQYF; CDR3nt: TGTGCCACCAGCGCCGGGCACCCCGAGCAGTACTTC
j_gene: TRBJ2-7; d_gene: .; abundance: few; v_gene: TRBV28; CDR3aa: CASSFLQQSYEQYF; CDR3nt: TGTGCCAGCAGTTTCCTCCAGCAGTCCTACGAGCAGTACTTC
j_gene: TRBJ1-4; d_gene: .; abundance: .; v_gene: TRBV10-3; CDR3aa: CAISESGGPNEKLFF; CDR3nt: TGTGCCATCAGTGAGTCGGGGGGTCCTAATGAAAAACTGTTTTTT
j_gene: TRBJ1-3; d_gene: .; abundance: few; v_gene: TRBV5-1; CDR3aa: CASTYDGNTIYF; CDR3nt: TGCGCCAGCACCTATGATGGAAACACCATATATTTT
j_gene: TRBJ1-2; d_gene: TRBD1; abundance: .; v_gene: TRBV6-1; CDR3aa: CASSFGGDSYGYTF; CDR3nt: TGTGCCAGCAGTTTCGGGGGGGACAGCTATGGCTACACCTTC
j_gene: TRBJ2-7; d_gene: TRBD2; abundance: once; v_gene: TRBV28; CDR3aa: CASSSQREDLGYNEQYF; CDR3nt: TGTGCCAGCAGTTCCCAGCGGGAGGATCTAGGTTACAACGAGCAGTACTTC
j_gene: TRBJ2-7; d_gene: TRBD1; abundance: .; v_gene: TRBV11-2; CDR3aa: CASSLDRRTGMGEQYF; CDR3nt: TGTGCCAGCAGCTTAGATCGAAGGACAGGGATGGGGGAGCAGTACTTC
j_gene: TRBJ2-5; d_gene: TRBD2; abundance: many; v_gene: TRBV7-2; CDR3aa: CASSERLAGGRKTQYF; CDR3nt: TGTGCCAGCAGCGAACGACTAGCGGGAGGGAGAAAGACCCAGTACTTC
j_gene: TRBJ2-1; d_gene: TRBD1; abundance: few; v_gene: TRBV27; CDR3aa: CASSPSTGDSYNEQFF; CDR3nt: TGTGCCAGCAGTCCATCGACAGGGGACTCCTACAATGAGCAGTTCTTC
j_gene: TRBJ2-3; d_gene: .; abundance: .; v_gene: TRBV12-3/TRBV12-4; CDR3aa: CASLGKAGADTQYF; CDR3nt: TGTGCCAGCCTAGGGAAGGCCGGGGCAGATACGCAGTATTTT
j_gene: TRBJ2-1; d_gene: TRBD1; abundance: once; v_gene: TRBV12-3/TRBV12-4; CDR3aa: CASSRPHRGSNNEQFF; CDR3nt: TGTGCCAGCAGCCGTCCCCACAGGGGAAGTAACAATGAGCAGTTCTTC
j_gene: TRBJ2-1; d_gene: .; abundance: .; v_gene: TRBV27; CDR3aa: CASSLSTGNEQFF; CDR3nt: TGTGCCAGCAGTTTATCTACGGGCAATGAGCAGTTCTTC
j_gene: TRBJ2-1; d_gene: .; abundance: few; v_gene: TRBV4-1; CDR3aa: CASSQGLTGSRYNEQFF; CDR3nt: TGCGCCAGCAGCCAAGGTCTAACAGGTAGCAGATACAATGAGCAGTTCTTC
j_gene: TRBJ1-5; d_gene: .; abundance: few; v_gene: TRBV7-9; CDR3aa: CASSLPGQPPQHF; CDR3nt: TGTGCCAGCAGCTTACCGGGCCAACCTCCCCAGCATTTT
j_gene: TRBJ2-1; d_gene: .; abundance: .; v_gene: TRBV25-1; CDR3aa: CASRGPSGNEQFF; CDR3nt: TGTGCCAGCAGGGGGCCTTCGGGGAATGAGCAGTTCTTC
j_gene: TRBJ2-7; d_gene: .; abundance: many; v_gene: TRBV4-2; CDR3aa: CASSQEAGTSYEQYF; CDR3nt: TGTGCCAGCAGCCAAGAAGCCGGGACATCCTACGAGCAGTACTTC
j_gene: TRBJ2-5; d_gene: .; abundance: few; v_gene: TRBV7-2; CDR3aa: CASSLDVGTETQYF; CDR3nt: TGTGCCAGCAGCTTAGATGTGGGAACGGAGACCCAGTACTTC
j_gene: TRBJ2-1; d_gene: .; abundance: .; v_gene: TRBV12-5; CDR3aa: CASGLGRRGSSYNEQFF; CDR3nt: TGTGCTAGTGGTTTGGGACGACGGGGGAGCTCCTACAATGAGCAGTTCTTC
j_gene: TRBJ1-5; d_gene: .; abundance: .; v_gene: TRBV18; CDR3aa: CASSPSQPGSHQPQHF; CDR3nt: TGTGCCAGCTCACCGTCTCAGCCCGGGAGCCATCAGCCCCAGCATTTT
j_gene: TRBJ2-1; d_gene: .; abundance: many; v_gene: TRBV12-3/TRBV12-4; CDR3aa: CASSSLSLLGGERSYNEQFF; CDR3nt: TGTGCCAGCAGCTCCCTAAGCCTCCTTGGGGGAGAAAGGTCCTACAATGAGCAGTTCTTC